The TCR beta chain described here comes from a study of T cells after yellow fever vaccination. In the study overall: The fractions with low cell numbers were processed using SMART-Seq v4 Ultra Low Input.

TCRdb processed the 5' RACE reads anew with MiXCR; each CDR3 protein has one entry. The sample has 300,000 to 400,000 distinct CDR3 sequences; around 13% are singletons. The CDR3 runs to 16 residues. Germline V gene lookup returns CDR1 SNHLY and CDR2 FYNNEI. V shed 3 bases and J shed 2 bases, with 15 bases lying between them. This clonotype occurred a few times. This TCR derives from a man aged 18-30 years who received the YFV17D yellow fever vaccine. Sequencing was performed on CD4+ T cells sorted from PBMCs, taken 15 days after the yellow fever booster vaccination. This chain uses TRBV2 with TRBJ2-3; no definite D call. CDR3 in DNA: TGTGCCAGCAGTGATGGGCGTTGGTCCATCACAGATACGCAGTATTTT. Its protein is CASSDGRWSITDTQYF.